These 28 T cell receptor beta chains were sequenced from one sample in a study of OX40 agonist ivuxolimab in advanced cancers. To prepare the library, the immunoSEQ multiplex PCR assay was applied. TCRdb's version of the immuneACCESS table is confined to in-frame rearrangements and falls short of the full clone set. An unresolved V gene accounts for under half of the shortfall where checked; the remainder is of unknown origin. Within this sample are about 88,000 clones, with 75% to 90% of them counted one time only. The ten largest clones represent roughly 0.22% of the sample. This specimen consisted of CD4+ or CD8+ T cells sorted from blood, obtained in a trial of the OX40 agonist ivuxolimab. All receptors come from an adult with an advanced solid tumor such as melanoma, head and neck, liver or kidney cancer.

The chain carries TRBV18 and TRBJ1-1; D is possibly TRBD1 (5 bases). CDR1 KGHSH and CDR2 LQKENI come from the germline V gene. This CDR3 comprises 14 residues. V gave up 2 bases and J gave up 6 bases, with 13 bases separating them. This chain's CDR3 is CASSPAWGNAEAFF. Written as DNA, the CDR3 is TGTGCCAGCTCACCAGCATGGGGGAATGCTGAAGCTTTCTTT.

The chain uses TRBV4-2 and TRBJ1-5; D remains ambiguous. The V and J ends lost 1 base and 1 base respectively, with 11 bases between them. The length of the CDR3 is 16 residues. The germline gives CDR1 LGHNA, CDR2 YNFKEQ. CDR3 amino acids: CASSQVATVSNQPQHF. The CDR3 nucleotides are TGTGCCAGCAGCCAAGTCGCAACAGTCAGCAATCAGCCCCAGCATTTT.

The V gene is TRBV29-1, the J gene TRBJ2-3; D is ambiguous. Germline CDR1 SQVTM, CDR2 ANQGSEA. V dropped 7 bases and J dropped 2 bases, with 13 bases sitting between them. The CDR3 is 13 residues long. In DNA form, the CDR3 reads TGCAGCGGTGCCGGGCCCTACACAGATACGCAGTATTTT. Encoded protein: CSGAGPYTDTQYF.

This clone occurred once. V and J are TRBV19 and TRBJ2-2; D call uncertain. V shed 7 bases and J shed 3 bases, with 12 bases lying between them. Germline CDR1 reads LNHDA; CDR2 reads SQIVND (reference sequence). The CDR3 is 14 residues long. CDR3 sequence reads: CASNIQSYTGELFF. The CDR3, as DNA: TGTGCCAGTAATATTCAGAGCTACACCGGGGAGCTGTTTTTT.

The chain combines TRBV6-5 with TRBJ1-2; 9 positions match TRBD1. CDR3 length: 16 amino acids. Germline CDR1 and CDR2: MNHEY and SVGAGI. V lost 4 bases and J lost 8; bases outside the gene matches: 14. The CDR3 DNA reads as TGTGCCAGCAGTTGGACCGGACAGGGGACTATGGGGGGCTACACCTTC. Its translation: CASSWTGQGTMGGYTF.

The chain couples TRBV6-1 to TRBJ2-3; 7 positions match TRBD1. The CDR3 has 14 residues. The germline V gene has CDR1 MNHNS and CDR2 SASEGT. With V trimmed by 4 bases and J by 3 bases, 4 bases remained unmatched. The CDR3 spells CASSGAGGTDTQYF. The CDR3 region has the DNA TGTGCCAGCAGTGGGGCAGGGGGTACAGATACGCAGTATTTT.

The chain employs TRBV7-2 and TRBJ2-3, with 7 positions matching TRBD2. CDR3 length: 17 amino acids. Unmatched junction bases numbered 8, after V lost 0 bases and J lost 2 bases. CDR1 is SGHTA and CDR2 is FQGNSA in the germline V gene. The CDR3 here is CASSLAAGRENTDTQYF. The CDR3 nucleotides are TGTGCCAGCAGCTTAGCAGCTGGGCGGGAGAACACAGATACGCAGTATTTT.

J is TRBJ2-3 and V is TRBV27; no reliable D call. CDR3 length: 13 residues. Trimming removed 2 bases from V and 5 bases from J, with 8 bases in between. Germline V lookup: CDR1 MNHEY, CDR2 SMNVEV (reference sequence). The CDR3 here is CASSLKGVDTQYF. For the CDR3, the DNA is TGTGCCAGCAGTTTAAAAGGTGTAGATACGCAGTATTTT.

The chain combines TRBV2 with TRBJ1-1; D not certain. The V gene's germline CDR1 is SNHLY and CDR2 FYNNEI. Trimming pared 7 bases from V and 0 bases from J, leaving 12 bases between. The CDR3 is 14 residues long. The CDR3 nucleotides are TGTGCCAGCATAGTAGAAGGGTTGAACACTGAAGCTTTCTTT. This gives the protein CASIVEGLNTEAFF.

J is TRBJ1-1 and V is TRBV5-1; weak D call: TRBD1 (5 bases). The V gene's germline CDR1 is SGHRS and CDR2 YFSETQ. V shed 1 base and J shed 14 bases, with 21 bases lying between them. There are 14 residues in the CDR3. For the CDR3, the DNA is TGCGCCAGCAGCTTGAGGAGGGGTGACGGCTTTTCCTTCTTT. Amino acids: CASSLRRGDGFSFF. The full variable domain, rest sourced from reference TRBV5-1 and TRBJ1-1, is KAGVTQTPRYLIKTRGQQVTLSCSPISGHRSVSWYQQTPGQGLQFLFEYFSETQRNKGNFPGRFSGRQFSNSRSEMNVSTLELGDSALYLCASSLRRGDGFSFFGQGTRLTVV.

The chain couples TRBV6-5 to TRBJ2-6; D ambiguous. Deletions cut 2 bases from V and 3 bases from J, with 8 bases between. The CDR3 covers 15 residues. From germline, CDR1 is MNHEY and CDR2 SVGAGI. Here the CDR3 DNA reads TGTGCCAGCAGTTACGCGGAGAGTGGGGCCAACGTCCTGACTTTC. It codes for CASSYAESGANVLTF.

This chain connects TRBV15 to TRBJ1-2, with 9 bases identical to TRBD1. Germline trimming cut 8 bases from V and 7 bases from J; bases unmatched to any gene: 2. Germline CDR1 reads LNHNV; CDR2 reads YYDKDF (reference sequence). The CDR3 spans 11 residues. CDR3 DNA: TGTGCCACCCGACAGGGGGGTGGCTACACCTTC. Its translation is CATRQGGGYTF.

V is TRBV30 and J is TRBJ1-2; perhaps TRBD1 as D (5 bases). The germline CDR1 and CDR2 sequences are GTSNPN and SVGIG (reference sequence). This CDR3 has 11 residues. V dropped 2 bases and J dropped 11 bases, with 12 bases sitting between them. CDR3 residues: CAWSFGGEYTF. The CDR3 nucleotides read TGTGCCTGGAGTTTTGGGGGAGAATACACCTTC.

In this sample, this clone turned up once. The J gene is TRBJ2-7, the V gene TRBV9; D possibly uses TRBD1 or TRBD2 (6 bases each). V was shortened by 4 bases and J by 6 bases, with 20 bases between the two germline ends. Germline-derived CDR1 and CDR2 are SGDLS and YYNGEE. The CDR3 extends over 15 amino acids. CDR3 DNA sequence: TGTGCCAGCAGCAAAATCGCCTCGGGGGCTGGCGAGCAGTACTTC. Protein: CASSKIASGAGEQYF.

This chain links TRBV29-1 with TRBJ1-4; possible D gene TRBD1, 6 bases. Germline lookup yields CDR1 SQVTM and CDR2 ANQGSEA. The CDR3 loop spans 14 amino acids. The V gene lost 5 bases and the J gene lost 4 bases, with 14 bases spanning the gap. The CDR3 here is CSVRGGAVNEKLFF. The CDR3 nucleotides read TGCAGCGTTAGGGGGGGGGCCGTTAATGAAAAACTGTTTTTT.

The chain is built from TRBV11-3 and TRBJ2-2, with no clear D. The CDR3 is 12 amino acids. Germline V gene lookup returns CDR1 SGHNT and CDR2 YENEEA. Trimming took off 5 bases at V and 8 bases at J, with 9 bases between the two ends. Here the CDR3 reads CASSPGPGELFF. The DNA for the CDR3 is TGTGCCAGCAGCCCCGGTCCGGGGGAGCTGTTTTTT.

DNA of the CDR3: TGTGCCAGCAGTGACGGACTAGCAAGGTCCTACGAGCAGTACGTC. It translates to CASSDGLARSYEQYV. The chain has TRBV6-1 and TRBJ2-7; 8 bases agree with TRBD2. V was clipped by 3 bases and J by 1 base; unmatched bases: 5. In germline, CDR1 is MNHNS, CDR2 SASEGT. The length of the CDR3 is 15 residues.

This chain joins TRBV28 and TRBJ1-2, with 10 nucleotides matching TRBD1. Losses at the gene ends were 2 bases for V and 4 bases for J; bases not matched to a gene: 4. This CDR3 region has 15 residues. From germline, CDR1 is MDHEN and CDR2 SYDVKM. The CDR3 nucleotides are TGTGCCAGCAGTTTAGGACAGGGGGATACCTATGGCTACACCTTC. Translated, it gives CASSLGQGDTYGYTF.

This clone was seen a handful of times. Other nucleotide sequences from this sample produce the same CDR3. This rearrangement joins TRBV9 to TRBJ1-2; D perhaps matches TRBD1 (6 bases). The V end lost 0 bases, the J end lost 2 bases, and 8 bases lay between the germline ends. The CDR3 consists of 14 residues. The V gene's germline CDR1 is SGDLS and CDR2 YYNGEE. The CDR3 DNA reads TGTGCCAGCAGCGTAGGAACAGGGAACTATGGCTACACCTTC. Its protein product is CASSVGTGNYGYTF.

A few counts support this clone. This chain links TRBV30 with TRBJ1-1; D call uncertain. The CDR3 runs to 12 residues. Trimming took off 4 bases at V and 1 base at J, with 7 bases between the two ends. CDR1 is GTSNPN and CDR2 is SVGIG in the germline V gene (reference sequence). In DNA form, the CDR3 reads TGTGCCTGGACGATCGAGAACACTGAAGCTTTCTTT. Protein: CAWTIENTEAFF.

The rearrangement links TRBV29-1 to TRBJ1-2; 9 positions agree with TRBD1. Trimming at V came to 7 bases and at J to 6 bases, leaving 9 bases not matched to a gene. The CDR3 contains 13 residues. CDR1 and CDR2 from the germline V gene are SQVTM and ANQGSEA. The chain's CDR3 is CSATGTGLNGYTF. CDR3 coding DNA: TGCAGCGCAACCGGGACAGGGCTTAATGGCTACACCTTC.

The CDR3 DNA reads as TGTGCCAGCAGCTTAGGTCAGACCCAGCCCCAGCATTTT. This gives the protein CASSLGQTQPQHF. The chain is built from TRBV5-4 and TRBJ1-5; D gene uncertain. CDR1 is SGHNT and CDR2 is YYREEE in the germline V gene (reference sequence). Trimming pared 2 bases from V and 7 bases from J, leaving 10 bases between. The CDR3 sequence is 13 residues long.

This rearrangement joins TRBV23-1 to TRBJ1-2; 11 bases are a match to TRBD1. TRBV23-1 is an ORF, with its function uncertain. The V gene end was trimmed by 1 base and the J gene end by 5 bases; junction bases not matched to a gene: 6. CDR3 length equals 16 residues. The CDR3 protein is CASSQFRDRGEYGYTF. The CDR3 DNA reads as TGCGCCAGCAGTCAATTCCGGGACAGGGGGGAATATGGCTACACCTTC.

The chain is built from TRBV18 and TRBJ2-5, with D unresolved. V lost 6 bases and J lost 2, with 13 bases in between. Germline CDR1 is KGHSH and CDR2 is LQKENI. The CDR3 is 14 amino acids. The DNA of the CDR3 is TGTGCCAGCTCCCCCGCCCCCTCTCAAGAGACCCAGTACTTC. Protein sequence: CASSPAPSQETQYF.

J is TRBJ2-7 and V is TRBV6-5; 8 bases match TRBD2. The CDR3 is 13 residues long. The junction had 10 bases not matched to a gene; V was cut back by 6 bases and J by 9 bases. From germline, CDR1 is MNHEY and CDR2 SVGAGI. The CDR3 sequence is CASRSGSALRQYF. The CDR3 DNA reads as TGTGCCAGCAGAAGCGGGAGTGCCCTAAGGCAGTACTTC.

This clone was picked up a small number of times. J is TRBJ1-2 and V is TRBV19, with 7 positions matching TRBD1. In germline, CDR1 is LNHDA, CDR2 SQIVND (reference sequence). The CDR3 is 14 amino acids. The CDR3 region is CASTERQGVYGYTF. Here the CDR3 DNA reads TGTGCTTCCACAGAGAGACAGGGCGTTTATGGCTACACCTTC.

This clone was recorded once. The CDR3 sequence is CASSFGTGHEKLFF. The CDR3 region has the DNA TGTGCCAGCAGCTTTGGGACAGGGCATGAAAAACTGTTTTTT. The chain is built from TRBV11-2 and TRBJ1-4, with 9 bases matching TRBD1. V lost 3 bases to trimming and J lost 6 bases; unmatched junction nucleotides: 2. Germline CDR1 is SGHAT and CDR2 is FQNNGV. The CDR3 has 14 amino acids.

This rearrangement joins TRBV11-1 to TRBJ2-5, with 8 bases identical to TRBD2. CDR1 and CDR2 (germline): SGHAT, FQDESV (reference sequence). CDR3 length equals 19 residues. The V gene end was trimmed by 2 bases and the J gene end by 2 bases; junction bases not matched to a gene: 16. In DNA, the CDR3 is TGTGCCAGCAGCTTAAGGCGCGGGGCGGGGGGTCTTACTCAAGAGACCCAGTACTTC. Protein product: CASSLRRGAGGLTQETQYF.